Sequencing of this T cell receptor (beta chain) was carried out in a study of blood T cell repertoires in COVID-19. The germline V gene has CDR1 SEHNR and CDR2 FQNEAQ (reference sequence). V was pared by 6 bases and J by 2 bases, with 7 bases of the junction left unmatched. This CDR3 comprises 14 residues. This clone came up a few times. The assay was immunoSEQ multiplex PCR, and TCRdb's table has in-frame clones only and misses some. Of 250,000 or so clones detected, about 68% appear once; the ten largest clones hold 3% to 3.5%. The TCR sequence derives from a woman aged 80 or over with acute or convalescent COVID-19. V gene TRBV7-9 combines with J gene TRBJ2-7, with 7 bases that match TRBD2. The sample consisted of peripheral blood. The CDR3, as DNA: TGTGCCAGCAGGGTTAGCGGGCCACCCTACGAGCAGTACTTC. Amino acids: CASRVSGPPYEQYF. Full variable domain (remainder filled in from reference TRBV7-9 and TRBJ2-7): DTGVSQNPRHKITKRGQNVTFRCDPISEHNRLYWYRQTLGQGPEFLTYFQNEAQLEKSRLLSDRFSAERPKGSFSTLEIQRTEQGDSAMYLCASRVSGPPYEQYFGPGTRLTVT.